The 24 T cell receptor beta chains below come from one sample, sequenced in a study of patients and donors after allogeneic stem cell transplantation. TCRdb ran MiXCR on the RT-PCR reads and lists one entry per CDR3 protein. The sample includes roughly 150,000 distinct CDR3 sequences, roughly 22% seen only once; the top ten take roughly 25%. The sequenced material came from blood, either unsorted or a sorted T cell fraction (not recorded which). These receptors originate from a human donor who was either an allogeneic HSCT recipient or a stem cell or donor lymphocyte infusion donor (not recorded which). It is not recorded whose cells these are; they may come from a transplant donor.

This clonotype was observed once. This chain connects TRBV4-2 to TRBJ2-7, with TRBD2 matching over 8 bases. The CDR3 loop spans 20 amino acids. CDR1 is LGHNA and CDR2 is YNFKEQ in the germline V gene. J was trimmed by 3 bases and V by 1 base; bases with no gene match: 20. The CDR3 sequence: CASSQAGSLLAGLTGYEQYF. In nucleotides, the CDR3 is TGTGCCAGCAGCCAAGCCGGATCCCTTCTAGCGGGCCTTACAGGCTACGAGCAGTACTTC.

This chain uses TRBV12-3 or TRBV12-4 with TRBJ2-5; the D gene is possibly TRBD1 (5 bases). This CDR3 has 16 residues. Trimming stripped 0 bases from V and 5 bases from J, with 16 bases between. Written as DNA, the CDR3 is TGTGCCAGCAGTTTAGCGCTTGGGCAGGGCCGGGAGACCCAGTACTTC. It yields the protein CASSLALGQGRETQYF.

The V gene is TRBV7-9, the J gene TRBJ2-1, with D uncertain. Germline lookup yields CDR1 SEHNR and CDR2 FQNEAQ (reference sequence). The CDR3 extends over 12 amino acids. V was trimmed by 4 bases and J by 4 bases, leaving 5 bases between them. CDR3 protein: CASSYEYNEQFF. DNA for the CDR3: TGTGCCAGCAGCTATGAATACAATGAGCAGTTCTTC.

For the CDR3, the DNA is TGTGCCAGCTCGACTAGGACGGCAGTCTCCTATAATTCACCCCTCCACTTT. Translation: CASSTRTAVSYNSPLHF. The rearrangement uses TRBV18 and TRBJ1-6; no clear D. There are 17 residues in the CDR3. Germline-derived CDR1 and CDR2 are KGHSH and LQKENI. V lost 6 bases, J lost 0 bases, and 15 bases lay in between. Looking up the rest from reference TRBV18 and TRBJ1-6 gives the full variable domain: NAGVMQNPRHLVRRRGQEARLRCSPMKGHSHVYWYRQLPEEGLKFMVYLQKENIIDESGMPKERFSAEFPKEGPSILRIQQVVRGDSAAYFCASSTRTAVSYNSPLHFGNGTRLTVT.

Notes on this clonotype: A much larger clone differs from this one at a single base, so this may be a read error. This chain joins TRBV7-2 and TRBJ2-5, with D perhaps TRBD1 (6 bases). Germline V gene sequence: CDR1 SGHTA, CDR2 FQGNSA. The length of the CDR3 is 13 residues. V shed 6 bases and J shed 6 bases, with 14 bases lying between them. CDR3 region: CASRGQRKKTQYF. The DNA of the CDR3 is TGTGCCAGCAGAGGACAGCGAAAAAAGACCCAGTACTTC.

The chain combines TRBV4-3 with TRBJ2-7; either TRBD1 or TRBD2 may fit D (5 bases each). V lost 0 bases and J lost 1, with 16 bases in between. The CDR3 runs 17 residues. CDR1 and CDR2 from the germline V gene are LGHNA and YSLEER. The CDR3 protein is CASSQDVGTVSSYEQYF. CDR3 DNA: TGCGCCAGCAGCCAAGATGTGGGGACGGTGTCATCCTACGAGCAGTACTTC.

The V gene is TRBV4-1, the J gene TRBJ1-2; 8 bases match TRBD1. Unmatched junction bases numbered 6, after V lost 1 base and J lost 8 bases. This CDR3 is 14 amino acids long. Looked up from germline, CDR1 is MGHRA and CDR2 is YSYEKL. The CDR3 sequence: CASSQAGTGLGYTF. The CDR3 nucleotides read TGCGCCAGCAGCCAAGCCGGGACAGGATTAGGCTACACCTTC.

The table lists this clonotype with many counts. J is TRBJ1-1 and V is TRBV27; possible D gene TRBD1, 6 bases. V lost 6 bases and J lost 4, with 15 bases in between. This CDR3 contains 14 residues. CDR1 and CDR2 from the germline V gene are MNHEY and SMNVEV (reference sequence). CDR3 sequence (DNA): TGTGCCAGCAGCGGAGGGGGTTATGGCACTGAAGCTTTCTTT. Translation: CASSGGGYGTEAFF.

The chain is built from TRBV5-1 and TRBJ2-5, with D unresolved. The CDR3 is 13 residues long. The germline gives CDR1 SGHRS, CDR2 YFSETQ. Trimming took 2 bases from V and 1 from J, leaving 6 bases between them. The CDR3 here is CASSFASQETQYF. Here the CDR3 DNA reads TGCGCCAGCAGCTTTGCCTCCCAAGAGACCCAGTACTTC.

The V and J genes are TRBV18 and TRBJ1-1, with D possibly TRBD1 on 6 matching bases. V was shortened by 6 bases and J by 0 bases, with 26 bases between the two germline ends. CDR3 size: 19 residues. The germline V gene has CDR1 KGHSH and CDR2 LQKENI. The CDR3 region is CASSPRAGQHPELNTEAFF. The CDR3 nucleotides are TGTGCCAGCTCCCCCCGGGCAGGACAGCATCCCGAGTTGAACACTGAAGCTTTCTTT.

The rearrangement joins TRBV30 to TRBJ1-1; D perhaps matches TRBD1 (6 bases). The CDR3 loop spans 15 amino acids. Germline CDR1 reads GTSNPN; CDR2 reads SVGIG (reference sequence). Deletions cut 7 bases from V and 6 bases from J, with 24 bases between. CDR3 amino acids: CASTAPFTGFSEAFF. The CDR3 coding sequence is TGTGCCTCGACCGCTCCCTTCACAGGGTTTTCTGAAGCTTTCTTT.

The J gene is TRBJ2-7, the V gene TRBV12-3 or TRBV12-4; D not certain. Deletions cut 3 bases from V and 3 bases from J, with 6 bases between. The CDR3 covers 12 residues. CDR3 residues: CASSLTYYEQYF. The CDR3 DNA reads as TGTGCCAGCAGTTTGACTTACTACGAGCAGTACTTC.

The chain links TRBV7-9 to TRBJ2-1; 7 positions agree with TRBD1. Losses at the gene ends were 1 base for V and 7 bases for J; bases not matched to a gene: 10. Germline CDR1 is SEHNR and CDR2 is FQNEAQ (reference sequence). This CDR3 is built from 16 residues. CDR3 coding DNA: TGTGCCAGCAGCTTAGACGGACAGGTCCAGGGGAATGAGCAGTTCTTC. Residues: CASSLDGQVQGNEQFF.

With respect to this clonotype: An end of the junction differs from the germline gene, which may be a read error. The rearrangement links TRBV20-1 to TRBJ1-1; D is ambiguous. Looked up from germline, CDR1 is DFQATT and CDR2 is SNEGSKA (reference sequence). The CDR3 sequence is 11 residues long. CDR3 DNA sequence: TGCAGTGCCGACGAGAACACTGTAGCTTTCTTT. Protein: CSADENTVAFF.

This clonotype was observed at least ten times. This sequence joins TRBV18 and TRBJ1-5, with D unclear. This CDR3 has 12 amino acids. V lost 6 bases and J 3 bases, leaving 6 bases between the germline ends. Germline-derived CDR1 and CDR2 are KGHSH and LQKENI. CDR3 residues: CASSPDNQPQHF. CDR3 nucleotides: TGTGCCAGCTCCCCGGACAATCAGCCCCAGCATTTT.

This clonotype was counted only a few times. The rearrangement uses TRBV5-1 and TRBJ2-2, with D unresolved. With 2 bases removed from V and 6 bases from J, the gap between germline ends came to 5 bases. Germline loops: CDR1 SGHRS, CDR2 YFSETQ. The CDR3 consists of 12 residues. The CDR3 DNA reads TGCGCCAGCAGCTTTTTAGCCGGGGAGCTGTTTTTT. It yields the protein CASSFLAGELFF.

The chain carries TRBV3-1 and TRBJ2-1, with 10 bases fitting TRBD2. CDR1 is LGHDT and CDR2 is YNNKEL in the germline V gene (reference sequence). The CDR3 loop spans 16 amino acids. V trimming: 0 bases; J trimming: 5 bases; junction bases outside the gene matches: 4. In DNA, the CDR3 is TGTGCCAGCAGCCAAGATCCGCTAGCGGGGGACAATGAGCAGTTCTTC. Protein sequence: CASSQDPLAGDNEQFF.

The chain carries TRBV29-1 and TRBJ2-7, with 9 bases aligning to TRBD1. This CDR3 has 14 residues. Germline V CDR1 and CDR2: SQVTM, ANQGSEA. V shed 2 bases, J shed 2 bases, and the junction held 4 bases outside the gene matches. CDR3 sequence: CSVESTGGPYEQYF. CDR3 DNA sequence: TGCAGCGTTGAAAGTACAGGGGGCCCCTACGAGCAGTACTTC.

The V call is TRBV15, the J call TRBJ2-1; D ambiguous. Germline loops: CDR1 LNHNV, CDR2 YYDKDF (reference sequence). This CDR3 contains 15 residues. Trimming took off 5 bases at V and 3 bases at J, with 14 bases between the two ends. The CDR3 nucleotides are TGTGCCACCAGCTTAGGAAGGTCTAGCTACAATGAGCAGTTCTTC. Translating it yields CATSLGRSSYNEQFF.

J is TRBJ2-7 and V is TRBV29-1; D remains unclear. Trimming removed 6 bases from V and 3 bases from J, with 12 bases in between. Per germline, CDR1 SQVTM and CDR2 ANQGSEA. The CDR3 runs 12 residues. The CDR3 loop is CSVDGPHYEQYF. The CDR3 nucleotides read TGCAGCGTGGACGGTCCTCACTACGAGCAGTACTTC.

In its sample, this clonotype was seen many times. CDR3 in DNA: TGTGCCAGCAGCTCTTTAGGGGGTATGAACACTGAAGCTTTCTTT. This codes for CASSSLGGMNTEAFF. The gene calls are TRBV4-2 and TRBJ1-1, with D possibly TRBD1 on 6 matching bases. V gave up 5 bases and J gave up 0 bases, with 13 bases separating them. CDR3 size: 15 residues. CDR1 is LGHNA, CDR2 YNFKEQ, per germline.

The rearrangement links TRBV12-3 or TRBV12-4 to TRBJ2-1; D unclear. Trimming left V 5 bases short and J 8 bases short, with 4 bases between. This CDR3 comprises 10 residues. The CDR3 loop reads CASSRYEQFF. Written as DNA, the CDR3 is TGTGCCAGCAGTCGCTATGAGCAGTTCTTC.

This clonotype has just a few counts. The J gene is TRBJ2-2, the V gene TRBV5-1; maybe TRBD2 (6 bases). Trimming stripped 2 bases from V and 2 bases from J, with 10 bases between. The CDR3 covers 15 residues. The germline V gene has CDR1 SGHRS and CDR2 YFSETQ. The CDR3 DNA sequence: TGCGCCAGCAGCTTTAGGACTATCAACACCGGGGAGCTGTTTTTT. This encodes CASSFRTINTGELFF.

J is TRBJ2-1 and V is TRBV5-1; D gene ambiguous. Germline V lookup: CDR1 SGHRS, CDR2 YFSETQ. The ends were cut back, 0 bases at V and 8 bases at J, with 9 bases in the middle. The CDR3 sequence is 13 residues long. The CDR3, as DNA: TGCGCCAGCAGCTTGGTCCCTTTTGATGAGCAGTTCTTC. Protein: CASSLVPFDEQFF. The full variable domain, rest sourced from reference TRBV5-1 and TRBJ2-1, is KAGVTQTPRYLIKTRGQQVTLSCSPISGHRSVSWYQQTPGQGLQFLFEYFSETQRNKGNFPGRFSGRQFSNSRSEMNVSTLELGDSALYLCASSLVPFDEQFFGPGTRLTVL.